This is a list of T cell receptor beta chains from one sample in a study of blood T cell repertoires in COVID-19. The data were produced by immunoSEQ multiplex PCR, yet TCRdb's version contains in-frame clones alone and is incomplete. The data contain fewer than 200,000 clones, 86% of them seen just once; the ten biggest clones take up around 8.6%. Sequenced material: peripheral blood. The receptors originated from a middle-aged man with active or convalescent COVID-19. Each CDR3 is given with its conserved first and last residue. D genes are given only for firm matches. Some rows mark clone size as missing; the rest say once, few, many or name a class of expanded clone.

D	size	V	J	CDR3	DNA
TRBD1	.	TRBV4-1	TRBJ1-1	CASSQIRTGSGGNTEAFF	TGCGCCAGCAGCCAAATACGGACAGGTTCGGGTGGGAACACTGAAGCTTTCTTT
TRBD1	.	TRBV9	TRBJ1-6	CASSVDGTATEPLHF	TGTGCCAGCAGCGTAGATGGGACAGCCACTGAACCCCTCCACTTT
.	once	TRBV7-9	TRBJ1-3	CASSLIQGDTIYF	TGTGCCAGCAGCTTAATACAGGGTGACACCATATATTTT
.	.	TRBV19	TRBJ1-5	CASSISSASGQPQHF	TGTGCCAGTAGTATCTCGAGCGCCTCAGGGCAGCCCCAGCATTTT
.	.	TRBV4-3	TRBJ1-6	CASSQGEGQNSPLHF	TGCGCCAGCAGCCAAGGTGAGGGTCAGAATTCACCCCTCCACTTT
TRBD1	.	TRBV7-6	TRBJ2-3	CASSQTGGRTDTQYF	TGTGCCAGCAGCCAGACAGGGGGCAGAACAGATACGCAGTATTTT
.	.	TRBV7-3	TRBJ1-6	CASSLGGSGNSPLHF	TGTGCCAGCAGCTTAGGGGGCTCGGGGAATTCACCCCTCCACTTT
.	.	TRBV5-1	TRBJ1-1	CASSLQMNTEAFF	TGCGCCAGCAGCTTGCAGATGAACACTGAAGCTTTCTTT
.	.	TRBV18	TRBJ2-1	CASSQPQRLFNEQFF	TGTGCCAGCTCACAACCCCAGAGGCTTTTCAATGAGCAGTTCTTC
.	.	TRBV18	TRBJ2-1	CASSRILRTSGQYNEQFF	TGTGCCAGCTCACGAATTCTCAGAACCTCAGGGCAATACAATGAGCAGTTCTTC
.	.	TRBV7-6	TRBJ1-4	CASSLGQYDPKLFF	TGTGCCAGCAGCTTAGGACAGTACGACCCCAAACTGTTTTTT
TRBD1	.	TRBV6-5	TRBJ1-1	CASSTDRDPEAFF	TGTGCCAGCAGTACGGACAGGGACCCTGAAGCTTTCTTT
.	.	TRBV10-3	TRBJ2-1	CAITSLRGGESSYNEQFF	TGTGCCATCACCTCCCTTCGAGGTGGGGAGAGCTCCTACAATGAGCAGTTCTTC
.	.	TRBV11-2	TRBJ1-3	CASSLVRGGTIYF	TGTGCCAGCAGCTTAGTCAGGGGTGGCACCATATATTTT
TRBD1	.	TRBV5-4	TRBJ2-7	CASSVGQGDEQYF	TGTGCCAGCAGCGTTGGACAGGGTGATGAGCAGTACTTC
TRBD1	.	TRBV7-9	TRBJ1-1	CASTKQGPNTEAFF	TGTGCCAGCACCAAACAGGGGCCGAACACTGAAGCTTTCTTT
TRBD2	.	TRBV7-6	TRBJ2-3	CASSLDGGRGDTQYF	TGTGCCAGCAGCTTAGACGGCGGGAGAGGAGATACGCAGTATTTT
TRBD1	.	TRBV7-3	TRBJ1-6	CASSLQGAEPLHF	TGTGCCAGCAGCTTACAGGGGGCGGAACCCCTCCACTTT
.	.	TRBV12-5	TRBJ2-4	CASGFAGGPPKDIQYF	TGTGCTAGTGGTTTCGCCGGAGGCCCCCCTAAGGACATTCAGTACTTC
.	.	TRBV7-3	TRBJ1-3	CASSPSPGSGNTIYF	TGTGCCAGCAGCCCCAGCCCCGGGTCTGGAAACACCATATATTTT
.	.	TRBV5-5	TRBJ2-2	CASSLSADGELFF	TGTGCCAGCAGCTTAAGCGCGGACGGGGAGCTGTTTTTT
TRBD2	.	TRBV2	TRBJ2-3	CASSGGSADTQYF	TGTGCCAGCAGTGGCGGGAGCGCAGATACGCAGTATTTT